This T cell receptor (beta chain) emerged from a study of tumor-infiltrating lymphocytes in primary liver carcinoma. On the study more broadly: Tumors, staged T1-T3 N0M0, spanned about 4.2 to 11 cm. Findings and limits, study-wide: Significantly greater top-250-clone fractions characterized tumors relative to blood (p = 0.039).

From unsorted bulk tissue weighing roughly 17-34 mg, DNA and RNA were co-extracted. The researchers produced TCR beta cDNA from approximately 550 ng total RNA with a constant-region primer. Slightly modified ARM-PCR served as the procedure for the TCR beta libraries. These libraries came from three rounds of nested multiplex PCR. TCRdb redid the calling of the multiplex PCR reads with MiXCR, one entry per CDR3 protein. The top ten hold approximately 15% of the sample, which has about 78,000 distinct CDR3 sequences, 71% seen once. This clonotype was recorded a few times. Its antigen is not identified. The source material was liver tumor tissue from sampling region 4. Subset reported: tumor region T4, right-lateral pole. This receptor was taken from a woman aged 60 to 75 with primary liver carcinoma and hepatitis B virus infection.

Here the CDR3 reads CASGQATGRQYEQYF. The CDR3 DNA is TGCGCTAGCGGCCAAGCAACAGGGAGACAATACGAGCAGTACTTC. The chain carries TRBV4-1 and TRBJ2-7; D is possibly TRBD1 or TRBD2 (6 bases each). The CDR3 covers 15 residues. Germline V gene data show CDR1 as MGHRA and CDR2 as YSYEKL.